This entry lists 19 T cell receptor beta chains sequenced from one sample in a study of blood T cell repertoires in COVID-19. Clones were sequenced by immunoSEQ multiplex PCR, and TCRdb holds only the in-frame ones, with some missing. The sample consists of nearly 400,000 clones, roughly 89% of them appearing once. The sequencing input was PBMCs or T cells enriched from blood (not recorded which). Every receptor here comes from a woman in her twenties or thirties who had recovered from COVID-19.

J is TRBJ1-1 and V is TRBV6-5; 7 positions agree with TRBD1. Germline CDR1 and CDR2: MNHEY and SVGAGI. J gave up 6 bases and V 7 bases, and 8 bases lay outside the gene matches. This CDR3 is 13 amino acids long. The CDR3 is CASNIPGTAEAFF. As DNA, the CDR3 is TGTGCCAGCAACATACCCGGGACAGCTGAAGCTTTCTTT.

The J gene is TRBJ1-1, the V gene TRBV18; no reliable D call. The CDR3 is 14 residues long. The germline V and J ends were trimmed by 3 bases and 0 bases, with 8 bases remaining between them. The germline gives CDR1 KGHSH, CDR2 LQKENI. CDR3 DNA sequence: TGTGCCAGCTCACCGGGAGTTATGAACACTGAAGCTTTCTTT. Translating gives CASSPGVMNTEAFF.

The CDR3 coding sequence is TGTGCCAGTAGTATAGTCACGCATCGGGACAGGGTTGGCTACACCTTC. Translated: CASSIVTHRDRVGYTF. This chain links TRBV19 with TRBJ1-2, with 9 bases aligning to TRBD1. CDR1 and CDR2 (germline): LNHDA, SQIVND (reference sequence). This CDR3 comprises 16 residues. Trimming at V came to 1 base and at J to 7 bases, leaving 10 bases not matched to a gene.

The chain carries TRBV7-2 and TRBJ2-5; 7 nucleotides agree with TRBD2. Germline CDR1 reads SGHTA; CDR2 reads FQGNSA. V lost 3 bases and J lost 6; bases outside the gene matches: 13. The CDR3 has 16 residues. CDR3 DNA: TGTGCCAGCAGCTTCTATGCTGGGAGCGGGATAAAGACCCAGTACTTC. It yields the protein CASSFYAGSGIKTQYF. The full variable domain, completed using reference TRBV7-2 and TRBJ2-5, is GAGVSQSPSNKVTEKGKDVELRCDPISGHTALYWYRQSLGQGLEFLIYFQGNSAPDKSGLPSDRFSAERTGGSVSTLTIQRTQQEDSAVYLCASSFYAGSGIKTQYFGPGTRLLVL.

The CDR3 nucleotides are TGTGCCAGCAGCTTAGAAGCGGGGGGGTTCAATGAGCAGTTCTTC. It translates to CASSLEAGGFNEQFF. V gene TRBV7-9 combines with J gene TRBJ2-1, with 10 nucleotides matching TRBD2. Germline V gives CDR1 SEHNR, CDR2 FQNEAQ (reference sequence). The V gene end was trimmed by 1 base and the J gene end by 6 bases; junction bases not matched to a gene: 3. CDR3 size: 15 residues.

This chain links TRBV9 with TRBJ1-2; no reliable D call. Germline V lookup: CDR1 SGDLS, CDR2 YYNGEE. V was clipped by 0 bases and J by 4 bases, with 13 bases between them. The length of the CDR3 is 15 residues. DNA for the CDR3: TGTGCCAGCAGCGTAGGGTCCGGGAACCGCTATGGCTACACCTTC. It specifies CASSVGSGNRYGYTF. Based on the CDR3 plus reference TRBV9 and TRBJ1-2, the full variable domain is DSGVTQTPKHLITATGQRVTLRCSPRSGDLSVYWYQQSLDQGLQFLIQYYNGEERAKGNILERFSAQQFPDLHSELNLSSLELGDSALYFCASSVGSGNRYGYTFGSGTRLTVV.

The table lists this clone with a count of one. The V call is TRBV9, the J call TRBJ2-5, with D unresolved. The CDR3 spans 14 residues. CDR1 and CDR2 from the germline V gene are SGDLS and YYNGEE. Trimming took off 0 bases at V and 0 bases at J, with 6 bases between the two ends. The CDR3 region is CASSVEEYQETQYF. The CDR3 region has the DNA TGTGCCAGCAGCGTAGAGGAGTACCAAGAGACCCAGTACTTC.

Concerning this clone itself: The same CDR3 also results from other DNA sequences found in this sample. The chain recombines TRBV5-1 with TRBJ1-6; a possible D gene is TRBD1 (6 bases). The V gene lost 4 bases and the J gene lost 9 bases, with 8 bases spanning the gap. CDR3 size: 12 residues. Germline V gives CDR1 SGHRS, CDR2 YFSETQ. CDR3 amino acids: CASSPTGSPLHF. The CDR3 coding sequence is TGCGCCAGCAGCCCGACAGGTTCACCCCTCCACTTT.

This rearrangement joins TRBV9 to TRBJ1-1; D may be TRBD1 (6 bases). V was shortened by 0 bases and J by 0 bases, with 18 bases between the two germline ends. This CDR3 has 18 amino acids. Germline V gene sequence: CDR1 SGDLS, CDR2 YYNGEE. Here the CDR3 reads CASSVGSQGQWMNTEAFF. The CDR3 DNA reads TGTGCCAGCAGCGTAGGGTCCCAAGGACAGTGGATGAACACTGAAGCTTTCTTT.

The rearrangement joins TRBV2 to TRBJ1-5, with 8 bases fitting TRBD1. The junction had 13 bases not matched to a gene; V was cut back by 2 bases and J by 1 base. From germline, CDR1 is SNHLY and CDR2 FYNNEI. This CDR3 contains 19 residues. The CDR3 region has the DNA TGTGCCAGCAGTGAATGGGTGGGTCAGGGGGCGCGGAGCAATCAGCCCCAGCATTTT. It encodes CASSEWVGQGARSNQPQHF.

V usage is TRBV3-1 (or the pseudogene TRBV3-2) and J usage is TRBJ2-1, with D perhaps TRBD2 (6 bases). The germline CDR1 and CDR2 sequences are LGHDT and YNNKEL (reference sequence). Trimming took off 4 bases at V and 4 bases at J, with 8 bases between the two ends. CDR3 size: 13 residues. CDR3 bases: TGTGCCAGCAGCCCGGGACTGTACAATGAGCAGTTCTTC. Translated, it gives CASSPGLYNEQFF.

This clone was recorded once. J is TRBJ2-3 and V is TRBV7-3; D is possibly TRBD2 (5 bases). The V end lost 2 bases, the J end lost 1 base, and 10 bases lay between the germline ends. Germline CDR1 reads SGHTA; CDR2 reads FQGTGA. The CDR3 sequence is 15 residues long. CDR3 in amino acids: CASSLGESRTDTQYF. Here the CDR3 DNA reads TGTGCCAGCAGCTTAGGGGAGTCGCGCACAGATACGCAGTATTTT.

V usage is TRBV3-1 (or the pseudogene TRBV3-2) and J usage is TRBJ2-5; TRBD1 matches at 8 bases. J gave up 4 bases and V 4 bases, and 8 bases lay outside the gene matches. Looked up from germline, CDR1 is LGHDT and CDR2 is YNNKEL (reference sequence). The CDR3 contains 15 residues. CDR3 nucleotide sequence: TGTGCCAGCAGCCCCCCGGGGACAGGAGGAGAGACCCAGTACTTC. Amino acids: CASSPPGTGGETQYF.

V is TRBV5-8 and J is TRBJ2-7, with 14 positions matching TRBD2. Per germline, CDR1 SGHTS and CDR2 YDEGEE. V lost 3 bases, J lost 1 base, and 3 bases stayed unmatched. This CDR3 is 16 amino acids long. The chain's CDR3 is CASSWTSGGHSYEQYF. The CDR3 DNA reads TGTGCCAGCAGCTGGACTAGCGGGGGGCATTCCTACGAGCAGTACTTC.

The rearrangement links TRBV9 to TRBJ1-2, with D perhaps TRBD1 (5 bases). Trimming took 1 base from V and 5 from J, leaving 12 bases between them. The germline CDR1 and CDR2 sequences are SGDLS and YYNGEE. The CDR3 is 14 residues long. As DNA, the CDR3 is TGTGCCAGCAGCGTATCCGACAGTCCTTATGGCTACACCTTC. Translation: CASSVSDSPYGYTF.

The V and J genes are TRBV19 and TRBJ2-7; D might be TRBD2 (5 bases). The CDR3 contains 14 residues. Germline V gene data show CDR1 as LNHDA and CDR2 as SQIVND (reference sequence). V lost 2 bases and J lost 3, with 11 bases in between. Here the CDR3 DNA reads TGTGCCAGTAGTATATTGGGTGGGAGCTACGAGCAGTACTTC. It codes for CASSILGGSYEQYF.

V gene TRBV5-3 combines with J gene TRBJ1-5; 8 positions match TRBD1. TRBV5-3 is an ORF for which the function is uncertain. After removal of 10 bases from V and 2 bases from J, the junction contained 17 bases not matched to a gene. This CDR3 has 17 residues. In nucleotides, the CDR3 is TGTGCCCGGCCCGAGGACAGGGAGGGTCGGGGCAATCAGCCCCAGCATTTT. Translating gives CARPEDREGRGNQPQHF.

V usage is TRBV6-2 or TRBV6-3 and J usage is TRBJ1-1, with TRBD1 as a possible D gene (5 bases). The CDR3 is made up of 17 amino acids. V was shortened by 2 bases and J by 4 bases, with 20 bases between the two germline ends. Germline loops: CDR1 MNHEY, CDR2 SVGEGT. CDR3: CASSYGSGGTGSTEAFF. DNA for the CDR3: TGTGCCAGCAGTTACGGTAGCGGGGGGACTGGGAGCACTGAAGCTTTCTTT.

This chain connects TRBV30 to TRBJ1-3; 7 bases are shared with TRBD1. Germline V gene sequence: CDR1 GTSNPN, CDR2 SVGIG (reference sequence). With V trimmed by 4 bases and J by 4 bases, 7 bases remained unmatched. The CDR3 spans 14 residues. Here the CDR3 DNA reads TGTGCCTGGACCCCGGGACAGCAAGGAAACACCATATATTTT. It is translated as CAWTPGQQGNTIYF.